The TCR beta chain under discussion was sequenced for a study of blood T cell repertoires in COVID-19. Overall study: Acute-phase and convalescent COVID-19 samples originated in the United States, Italy and Spain. T cells, B-cell-depleted T cells, or PBMCs provided the cDNA or gDNA that served as material.

Study processing details: For nucleated cells, counts were estimated from reference gene primer amplification. Assay used: immunoSEQ multiplex PCR; TCRdb lists only in-frame clones, some missing. V and J calls and clone size are as listed in that table; D and trimming were resolved from the DNA. The repertoire consists of approximately 240,000 clones, with about 83% occurring once and the leading ten covering more than 5.5%. Germline V gives CDR1 MNHEY, CDR2 SMNVEV (reference sequence). This CDR3 has 13 residues. V lost 5 bases, J lost 2 bases, and 7 bases lay in between. The V and J genes are TRBV27 and TRBJ2-1, with unresolved D. This clonotype was sampled from a human donor in a cohort sampled during active COVID-19. What was sequenced was peripheral blood. CDR3 loop: CASSVRAYNEQFF. The CDR3 coding sequence is TGTGCCAGCAGTGTTCGGGCCTACAATGAGCAGTTCTTC.